These T cell receptor beta chains were read from a single sample in a study of shared clonotypes between healthy human individuals. Only in-frame clones appear in the TCRdb table, and some are missing; sequencing was by immunoSEQ multiplex PCR. The table has 800,000 or so clones, 90% to 98% seen once. Sequencing was performed on naive CD8+ T cells sorted from blood. The receptors here all came from a young man in good health. The CDR3 runs from the conserved cysteine through the conserved F or W. A D gene is named only where the DNA matches it firmly. Expanded clones get a size class; other rows say once, few or many, or leave the size out.

V	D	size	J	DNA	CDR3
TRBV29-1	NA	few	TRBJ1-2	TGCAGCGTGGCGCGGGGGACTCTTAATCGCTACACCTTC	CSVARGTLNRYTF
TRBV28	NA	NA	TRBJ2-7	TGTGCCAGCAGTTCCCCCGGGACCCTGTTCATCTACGAGCAGTACTTC	CASSSPGTLFIYEQYF
TRBV6-6	TRBD2	NA	TRBJ2-7	TGTGCCAGCAGCCCGGCGGGGGTCGAGCAGTACTTC	CASSPAGVEQYF
TRBV7-3	NA	NA	TRBJ2-3	TGTGCCAGCAGCCCAACAGGATATAGGTCTACAGATACGCAGTATTTT	CASSPTGYRSTDTQYF
TRBV29-1	NA	NA	TRBJ2-7	TGCAGCGTCGTACAGGGTGGCTACGAGCAGTACTTC	CSVVQGGYEQYF
TRBV4-3	TRBD2	NA	TRBJ2-3	TGCGCCAGCAGCCAAGGTAGCGGGGACGATACGCAGTATTTT	CASSQGSGDDTQYF
TRBV25-1	NA	NA	TRBJ2-1	TGTGCCAGCAGTGGAGTCGGGGACCGTAGTTCTGAGCAGTTCTTC	CASSGVGDRSSEQFF
TRBV7-6	TRBD1	NA	TRBJ1-1	TGTGCCAGCATCCCTCTGTCACAGGGGGACACTGAAGCTTTCTTT	CASIPLSQGDTEAFF
TRBV28	TRBD2	NA	TRBJ2-1	TGTGCCAGCAGTCGAAGACCGGGACTAGCGGATAACAATGAGCAGTTCTTC	CASSRRPGLADNNEQFF
TRBV15	NA	NA	TRBJ2-7	TGTGCCACCAGCACAACCGGGGCCCAAGACGAGCAGTACTTC	CATSTTGAQDEQYF
TRBV2	NA	NA	TRBJ2-2	TGTGCCAGCAGTGAAACTGTGGCCGGGGAGCTGTTTTTT	CASSETVAGELFF
TRBV7-9	NA	NA	TRBJ2-1	TGTGCCAGCAGCTTTAGTATCTCCTACAATGAGCAGTTCTTC	CASSFSISYNEQFF
TRBV15	NA	NA	TRBJ2-7	TGTGCCACCAGCAGCGAGGGACGGAGCAGACACGAGCAGTACTTC	CATSSEGRSRHEQYF
TRBV28	TRBD1	NA	TRBJ1-1	TGTGCCAGCAGCCCCCCCGGGACAGAGAACACTGAAGCTTTCTTT	CASSPPGTENTEAFF
TRBV7-9	NA	once	TRBJ2-2	TGTGCCAGCAGCTTAGACAGGGTAAAGACCGGGGAGCTGTTTTTT	CASSLDRVKTGELFF
TRBV2	NA	NA	TRBJ2-7	TGTGCCAGCAGTGAGCCGCGGGCAAGGTCCTACGAGCAGTACTTC	CASSEPRARSYEQYF
TRBV6-1	NA	NA	TRBJ2-2	TGTGCCAGCATATGGCCGAACACCGGGGAGCTGTTTTTT	CASIWPNTGELFF
TRBV4-3	NA	NA	TRBJ1-1	TGCGCCAGCCAACCAGGCAGTTGGGATTCGAACACTGAAGCTTTCTTT	CASQPGSWDSNTEAFF
TRBV27	NA	NA	TRBJ1-3	TGTGCCAGCAGTCCCGGACTACGAAACACCATATATTTT	CASSPGLRNTIYF
TRBV7-7	NA	NA	TRBJ2-5	TGTGCCAGCAGCATCCGAAGTGGGGGCCAAGAGACCCAGTACTTC	CASSIRSGGQETQYF
TRBV5-6	TRBD2	NA	TRBJ2-3	TGTGCCAGCAGCCGGGGGACTAGTAGTGCAGATACGCAGTATTTT	CASSRGTSSADTQYF
TRBV28	TRBD2	NA	TRBJ2-1	TGTGCCAGCAGTTCGAGACTAGCGGGGTACAATGAGCAGTTCTTC	CASSSRLAGYNEQFF
TRBV6-5	TRBD2	NA	TRBJ2-7	TGTGCCAGCAGCCCTAGCGGGAGGGCCTACGAGCAGTACTTC	CASSPSGRAYEQYF
TRBV11-2	TRBD1	NA	TRBJ1-1	TGTGCCAGCCACTTTAATATCGGGACAGGGGTGAACACTGAAGCTTTCTTT	CASHFNIGTGVNTEAFF
TRBV27	TRBD2	NA	TRBJ2-1	TGTGCCAGCAGTTTATTTGGGACTAGCGAAAACCGGCGGGATGAGCAGTTCTTC	CASSLFGTSENRRDEQFF
TRBV14	TRBD2	NA	TRBJ2-2	TGTGCCAGCAGCCAAAGGACTAGCGGGAGTTGGACCGGGGAGCTGTTTTTT	CASSQRTSGSWTGELFF
TRBV11-2	TRBD1	once	TRBJ1-2	TGTGCCAGCAGCAGCGTAATTGGCGGACAGGGGAACTATGGCTACACCTTC	CASSSVIGGQGNYGYTF